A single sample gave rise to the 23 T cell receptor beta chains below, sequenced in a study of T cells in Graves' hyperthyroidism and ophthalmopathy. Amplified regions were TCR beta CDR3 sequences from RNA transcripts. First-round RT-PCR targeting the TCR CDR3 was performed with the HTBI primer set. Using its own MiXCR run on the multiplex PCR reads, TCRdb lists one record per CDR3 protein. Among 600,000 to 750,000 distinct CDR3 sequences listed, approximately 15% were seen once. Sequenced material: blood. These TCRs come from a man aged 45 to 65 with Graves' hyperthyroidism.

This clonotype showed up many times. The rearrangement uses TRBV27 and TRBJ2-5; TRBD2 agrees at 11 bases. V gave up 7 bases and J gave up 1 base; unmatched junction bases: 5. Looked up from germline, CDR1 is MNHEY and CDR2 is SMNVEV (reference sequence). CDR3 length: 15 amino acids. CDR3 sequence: CASTDSGRGQETQYF. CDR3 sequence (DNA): TGTGCCAGCACCGATAGCGGGAGGGGCCAAGAGACCCAGTACTTC.

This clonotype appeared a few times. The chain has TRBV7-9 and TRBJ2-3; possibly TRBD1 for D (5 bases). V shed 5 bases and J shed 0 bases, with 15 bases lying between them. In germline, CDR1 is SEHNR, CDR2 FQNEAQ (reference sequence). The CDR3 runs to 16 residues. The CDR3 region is CASSPESGPSTDTQYF. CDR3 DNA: TGTGCCAGCAGCCCCGAGTCAGGGCCTAGCACAGATACGCAGTATTTT.

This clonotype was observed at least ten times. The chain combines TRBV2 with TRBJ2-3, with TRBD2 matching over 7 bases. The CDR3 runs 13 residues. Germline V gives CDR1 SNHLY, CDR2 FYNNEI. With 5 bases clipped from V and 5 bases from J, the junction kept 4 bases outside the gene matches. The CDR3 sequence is CASSLTSLDTQYF. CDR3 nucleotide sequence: TGTGCCAGCAGTTTGACTAGCTTAGATACGCAGTATTTT.

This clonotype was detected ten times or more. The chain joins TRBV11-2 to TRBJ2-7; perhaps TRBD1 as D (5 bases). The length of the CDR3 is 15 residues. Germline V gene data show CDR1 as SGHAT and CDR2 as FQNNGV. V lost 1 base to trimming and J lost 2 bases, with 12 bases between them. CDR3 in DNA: TGTGCCAGCAGCTTAGCGTCAGGGCAGACCTACGAGCAGTACTTC. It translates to CASSLASGQTYEQYF.

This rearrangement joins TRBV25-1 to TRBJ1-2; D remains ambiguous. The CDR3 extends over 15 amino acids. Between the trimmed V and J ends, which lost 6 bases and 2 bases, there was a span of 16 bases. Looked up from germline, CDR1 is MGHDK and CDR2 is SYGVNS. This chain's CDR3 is CASRAPGVPNYGYTF. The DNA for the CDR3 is TGTGCCAGCAGAGCGCCCGGAGTTCCCAACTATGGCTACACCTTC.

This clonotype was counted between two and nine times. CDR3 sequence (DNA): TGTGCCAGCAGCTCACAATTATCAGATACGCAGTATTTT. Its translation is CASSSQLSDTQYF. The V gene is TRBV5-8, the J gene TRBJ2-3; unclear D gene. Germline V gene lookup returns CDR1 SGHTS and CDR2 YDEGEE. The CDR3 is made up of 13 amino acids. V lost 3 bases, J lost 4 bases, and 9 bases lay in between.

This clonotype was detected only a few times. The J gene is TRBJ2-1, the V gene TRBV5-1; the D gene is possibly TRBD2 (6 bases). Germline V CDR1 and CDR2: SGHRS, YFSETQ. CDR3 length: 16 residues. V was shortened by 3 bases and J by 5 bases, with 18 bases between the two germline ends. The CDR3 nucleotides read TGCGCCAGCAGCTCAACACGACTAGTACCTAACAATGAGCAGTTCTTC. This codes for CASSSTRLVPNNEQFF.

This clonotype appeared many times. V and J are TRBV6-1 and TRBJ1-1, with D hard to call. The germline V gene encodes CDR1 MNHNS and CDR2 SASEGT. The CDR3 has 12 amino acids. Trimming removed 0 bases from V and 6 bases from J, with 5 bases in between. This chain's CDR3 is CASSEASSEAFF. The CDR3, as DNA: TGTGCCAGCAGTGAAGCGAGTTCTGAAGCTTTCTTT.

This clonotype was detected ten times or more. In DNA form, the CDR3 reads TGTGCCAGCAGTTTATACGGGGAAACTGAAGCTTTCTTT. It codes for CASSLYGETEAFF. J is TRBJ1-1 and V is TRBV12-3 or TRBV12-4; D remains ambiguous. The CDR3 sequence is 13 residues long. The V gene lost 2 bases and the J gene lost 5 bases, with 9 bases spanning the gap.

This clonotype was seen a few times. CDR3 DNA: TGCGCCAGCAGTGGAGACCTGACCGGGGAGCTGTTTTTT. Residues: CASSGDLTGELFF. This chain connects TRBV10-1 to TRBJ2-2; D not resolved. The ends were cut back, 4 bases at V and 5 bases at J, with 8 bases in the middle. Germline V lookup: CDR1 WNHNN, CDR2 SYGVQD (reference sequence). There are 13 residues in the CDR3.

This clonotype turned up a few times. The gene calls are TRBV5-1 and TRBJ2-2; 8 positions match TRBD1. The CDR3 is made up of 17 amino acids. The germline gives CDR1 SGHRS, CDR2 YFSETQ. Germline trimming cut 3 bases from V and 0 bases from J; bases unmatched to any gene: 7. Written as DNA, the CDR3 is TGCGCCAGCAGCTGGACCTACAGGGGGACGAACACCGGGGAGCTGTTTTTT. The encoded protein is CASSWTYRGTNTGELFF.

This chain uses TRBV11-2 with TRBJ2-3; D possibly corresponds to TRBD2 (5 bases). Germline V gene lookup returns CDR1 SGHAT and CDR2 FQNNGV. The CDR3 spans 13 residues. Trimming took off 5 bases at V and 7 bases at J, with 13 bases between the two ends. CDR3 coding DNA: TGTGCCAGCAGCCCGGGAAGTCGAAATACGCAGTATTTT. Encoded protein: CASSPGSRNTQYF.

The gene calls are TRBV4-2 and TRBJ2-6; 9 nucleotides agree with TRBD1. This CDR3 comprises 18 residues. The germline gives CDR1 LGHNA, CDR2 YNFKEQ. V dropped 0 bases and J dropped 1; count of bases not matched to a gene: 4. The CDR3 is CASSQDGTGLSGANVLTF. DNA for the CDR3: TGTGCCAGCAGCCAAGACGGGACAGGGCTTTCTGGGGCCAACGTCCTGACTTTC.

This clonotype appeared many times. The CDR3 region has the DNA TGTGCCAGCGGCAAAGGGGGGGCCTTCTATAGCAATCAGCCCCAGCATTTT. It specifies CASGKGGAFYSNQPQHF. The rearrangement joins TRBV28 to TRBJ1-5; tentative D call: TRBD1 (6 bases). Germline CDR1 MDHEN, CDR2 SYDVKM. This CDR3 comprises 17 residues. V lost 8 bases and J 0 bases, leaving 20 bases between the germline ends. Filled out from reference TRBV28 and TRBJ1-5, the complete variable domain reads DVKVTQSSRYLVKRTGEKVFLECVQDMDHENMFWYRQDPGLGLRLIYFSYDVKMKEKGDIPEGYSVSREKKERFSLILESASTNQTSMYLCASGKGGAFYSNQPQHFGDGTRLSIL.

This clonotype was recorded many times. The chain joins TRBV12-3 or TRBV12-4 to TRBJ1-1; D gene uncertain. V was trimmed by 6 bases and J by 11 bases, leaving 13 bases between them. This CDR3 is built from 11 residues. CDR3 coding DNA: TGTGCCAGCAGAAACATGGGCCTGGCTTTCTTT. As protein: CASRNMGLAFF.

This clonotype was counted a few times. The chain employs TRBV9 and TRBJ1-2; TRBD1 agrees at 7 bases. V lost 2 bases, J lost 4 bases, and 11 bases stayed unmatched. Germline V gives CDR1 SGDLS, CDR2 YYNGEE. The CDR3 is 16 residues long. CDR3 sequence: CASSVITGEGGYGYTF. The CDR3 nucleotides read TGTGCCAGCAGCGTTATTACAGGGGAAGGCGGCTATGGCTACACCTTC.

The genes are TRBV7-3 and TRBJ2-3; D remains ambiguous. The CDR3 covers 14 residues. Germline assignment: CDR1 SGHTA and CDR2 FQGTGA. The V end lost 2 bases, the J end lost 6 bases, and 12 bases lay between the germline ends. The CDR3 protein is CASSLGLTVDTQYF. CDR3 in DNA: TGTGCCAGCAGCTTAGGTCTAACCGTGGATACGCAGTATTTT.

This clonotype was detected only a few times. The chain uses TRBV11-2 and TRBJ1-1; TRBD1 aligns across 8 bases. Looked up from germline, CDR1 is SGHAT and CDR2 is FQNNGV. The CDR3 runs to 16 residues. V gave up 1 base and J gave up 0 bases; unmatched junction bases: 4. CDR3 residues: CASSLVMGQVNTEAFF. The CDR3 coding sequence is TGTGCCAGCAGCTTAGTAATGGGACAGGTGAACACTGAAGCTTTCTTT. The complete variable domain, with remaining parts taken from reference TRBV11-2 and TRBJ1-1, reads EAGVAQSPRYKIIEKRQSVAFWCNPISGHATLYWYQQILGQGPKLLIQFQNNGVVDDSQLPKDRFSAERLKGVDSTLKIQPAKLEDSAVYLCASSLVMGQVNTEAFFGQGTRLTVV.

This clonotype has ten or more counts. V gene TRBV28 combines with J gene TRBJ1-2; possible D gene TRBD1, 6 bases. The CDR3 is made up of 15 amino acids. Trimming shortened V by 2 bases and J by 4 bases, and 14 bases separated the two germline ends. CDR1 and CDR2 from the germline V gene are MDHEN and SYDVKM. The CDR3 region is CASSLDSGHIYGYTF. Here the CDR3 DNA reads TGTGCCAGCAGTTTAGACTCGGGACATATCTATGGCTACACCTTC.

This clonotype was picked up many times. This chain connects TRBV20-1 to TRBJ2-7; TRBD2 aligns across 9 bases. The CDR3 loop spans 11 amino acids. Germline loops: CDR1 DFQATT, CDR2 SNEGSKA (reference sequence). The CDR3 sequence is CAAGGIYEQYF. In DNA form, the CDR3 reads TGCGCAGCGGGAGGCATCTACGAGCAGTACTTC.

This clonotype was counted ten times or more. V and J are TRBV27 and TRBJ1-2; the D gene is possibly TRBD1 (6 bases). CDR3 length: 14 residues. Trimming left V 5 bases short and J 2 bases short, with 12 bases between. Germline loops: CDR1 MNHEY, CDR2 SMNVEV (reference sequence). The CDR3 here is CASSHREGNYGYTF. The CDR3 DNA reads TGTGCCAGCAGTCACAGGGAGGGAAACTATGGCTACACCTTC.

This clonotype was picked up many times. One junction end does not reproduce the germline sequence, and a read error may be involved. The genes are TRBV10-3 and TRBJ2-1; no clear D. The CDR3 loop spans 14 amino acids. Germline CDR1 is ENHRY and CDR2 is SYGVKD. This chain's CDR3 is CAVSNSSSHNEQFF. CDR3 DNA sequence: TGTGCCGTCAGCAACTCCTCGAGTCACAATGAGCAGTTCTTC.

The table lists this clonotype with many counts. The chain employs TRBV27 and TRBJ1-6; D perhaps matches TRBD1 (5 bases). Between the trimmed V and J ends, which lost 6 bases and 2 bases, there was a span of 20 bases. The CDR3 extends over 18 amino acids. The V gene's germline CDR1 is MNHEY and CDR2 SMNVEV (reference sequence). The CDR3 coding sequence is TGTGCCAGCAGCCCCCGACCGGGGGAAGACCCCTATAATTCACCCCTCCACTTT. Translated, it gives CASSPRPGEDPYNSPLHF.